A single sample is the source of the 23 T cell receptor beta chains below, sequenced in a study of control samples from healthy donors and cancer patients. TCRdb's copy holds only in-frame clones and misses some; the assay was immunoSEQ multiplex PCR. The sample gives about 55,000 clones, around 95% of which show up once; approximately 1.1% is in the top ten. The sequenced material came from blood. The source of these receptors is a woman between 18 and 29 years old in good health.

Here the CDR3 reads CAWSRRGAGLRETQYF. Written as DNA, the CDR3 is TGTGCCTGGAGTCGAAGGGGGGCGGGGTTGAGGGAGACCCAGTACTTC. The V call is TRBV30, the J call TRBJ2-5; D possibly matches TRBD1 or TRBD2 (6 bases each). The germline V gene has CDR1 GTSNPN and CDR2 SVGIG (reference sequence). The CDR3 is made up of 16 amino acids. Deletions cut 2 bases from V and 5 bases from J, with 21 bases between.

The chain carries TRBV6-1 and TRBJ2-7; 9 positions agree with TRBD1. Germline V gene data show CDR1 as MNHNS and CDR2 as SASEGT. With V trimmed by 1 base and J by 3 bases, 7 bases remained unmatched. The CDR3 totals 16 residues. The CDR3 sequence is CASSEESGQGLYEQYF. CDR3 nucleotides: TGTGCCAGCAGTGAAGAGTCGGGACAGGGTCTCTACGAGCAGTACTTC.

This sequence joins TRBV11-3 and TRBJ2-2; no clear D gene. V was cut by 5 bases and J by 7 bases, with 5 bases left in between. CDR1 SGHNT and CDR2 YENEEA come from the germline V gene. This CDR3 has 11 residues. The CDR3 here is CASSGIGELFF. For the CDR3, the DNA is TGTGCCAGCAGCGGGATCGGGGAGCTGTTTTTT.

The chain uses TRBV9 and TRBJ2-3, with 14 nucleotides matching TRBD2. The ends lost 0 bases at V and 0 bases at J; junction bases unmatched: 3. Germline assignment: CDR1 SGDLS and CDR2 YYNGEE. The CDR3 is 18 amino acids. CDR3: CASSVGLAGGVSTDTQYF. Here the CDR3 DNA reads TGTGCCAGCAGCGTAGGACTAGCGGGGGGGGTTAGCACAGATACGCAGTATTTT.

This chain connects TRBV27 to TRBJ2-7; 7 positions agree with TRBD1. This CDR3 comprises 15 residues. Per the germline V gene, CDR1 is MNHEY and CDR2 is SMNVEV (reference sequence). The ends lost 2 bases at V and 4 bases at J; junction bases unmatched: 8. The chain's CDR3 is CASSLTATGRYEQYF. As DNA, the CDR3 is TGTGCCAGCAGTTTAACTGCGACAGGGCGATACGAGCAGTACTTC.

The chain joins TRBV7-2 to TRBJ2-1; no reliable D call. The CDR3 extends over 14 amino acids. Trimming pared 0 bases from V and 0 bases from J, leaving 3 bases between. In germline, CDR1 is SGHTA, CDR2 FQGNSA. The CDR3 reads CASSLAGSYNEQFF. The CDR3 DNA reads TGTGCCAGCAGCTTAGCAGGCTCCTACAATGAGCAGTTCTTC.

This chain links TRBV12-3 or TRBV12-4 with TRBJ1-5, with no clear D. CDR3 length equals 13 residues. V was clipped by 5 bases and J by 7 bases, with 12 bases between them. The CDR3 region is CASSPTGVQPQHF. The CDR3 coding sequence is TGTGCCAGCAGTCCGACCGGTGTGCAGCCCCAGCATTTT.

This clone showed up just once. This chain links TRBV6-2 or TRBV6-3 with TRBJ1-1; D is perhaps TRBD1 (5 bases). Trimming pared 0 bases from V and 1 base from J, leaving 6 bases between. From germline, CDR1 is MNHEY and CDR2 SVGEGT. The CDR3 spans 14 residues. Here the CDR3 reads CASSYSTGNTEAFF. Written as DNA, the CDR3 is TGTGCCAGCAGTTACTCCACAGGGAACACTGAAGCTTTCTTT.

V is TRBV6-5 and J is TRBJ1-2; a weak D match, TRBD1 (6 bases). This CDR3 is built from 14 residues. Trimming stripped 8 bases from V and 4 bases from J, with 17 bases between. Germline V gene sequence: CDR1 MNHEY, CDR2 SVGAGI. In nucleotides, the CDR3 is TGTGCCAGCGCCCCGGGGGGCACCACCTATGGCTACACCTTC. Residues: CASAPGGTTYGYTF.

This chain joins TRBV5-6 and TRBJ1-2; D not certain. CDR1 SGHDT and CDR2 YYEEEE come from the germline V gene. Trimming took off 0 bases at V and 0 bases at J, with 9 bases between the two ends. This CDR3 comprises 15 residues. CDR3 sequence (DNA): TGTGCCAGCAGCTTGGCCTGGGCAGCTAACTATGGCTACACCTTC. This codes for CASSLAWAANYGYTF.

This rearrangement joins TRBV6-5 to TRBJ1-6, with 7 bases aligning to TRBD1. Per germline, CDR1 MNHEY and CDR2 SVGAGI. Trimming took 7 bases from V and 11 from J; bases not matched to a gene: 8. CDR3 size: 13 residues. The CDR3 DNA reads as TGTGCCAGCATGACGGGGCAGGGGGCACCCCTCCACTTT. Protein sequence: CASMTGQGAPLHF.

The chain carries TRBV12-3 or TRBV12-4 and TRBJ1-1, with D possibly matching TRBD1 (5 bases). The V gene lost 2 bases and the J gene lost 4 bases, with 5 bases spanning the gap. The CDR3 has 12 residues. Written as DNA, the CDR3 is TGTGCCAGCAGTTTACAGGGCACTGAAGCTTTCTTT. The encoded protein is CASSLQGTEAFF.

The V gene is TRBV29-1, the J gene TRBJ2-3, with TRBD2 matching 8 bases. The V and J ends lost 6 bases and 3 bases, in that order; junction bases with no gene match: 5. The CDR3 contains 13 residues. Germline CDR1 and CDR2: SQVTM and ANQGSEA. The CDR3 here is CSVAGANTDTQYF. In DNA, the CDR3 is TGCAGCGTAGCGGGGGCTAATACAGATACGCAGTATTTT.

In DNA, the CDR3 is TGTGCCAGCAGCTTGGTCGGGACAGGGGGAGAGACCCAGTACTTC. As protein: CASSLVGTGGETQYF. The V gene is TRBV5-5, the J gene TRBJ2-5; 11 nucleotides align to TRBD1. CDR1 is SGHKS, CDR2 YYEKEE, per germline (reference sequence). Trimming took 0 bases from V and 4 from J; bases not matched to a gene: 2. This CDR3 region has 15 residues.

The chain joins TRBV30 to TRBJ1-5; possibly TRBD1 for D (5 bases). Germline V CDR1 and CDR2: GTSNPN, SVGIG (reference sequence). The V end was cut by 3 bases, the J end by 4 bases, with 16 bases between. This CDR3 has 15 amino acids. CDR3 in amino acids: CAWRGPGPANQPQHF. The CDR3 bases are TGTGCCTGGAGGGGGCCGGGACCGGCAAATCAGCCCCAGCATTTT.

The chain carries TRBV29-1 and TRBJ2-1; maybe TRBD1 (6 bases). CDR1 and CDR2 (germline): SQVTM, ANQGSEA. The V gene lost 5 bases and the J gene lost 9 bases, with 11 bases spanning the gap. The CDR3 extends over 11 amino acids. The CDR3, as DNA: TGCAGCGTTAGAGTCAGGGGTGAGCAGTTCTTC. Protein product: CSVRVRGEQFF.

The V gene is TRBV29-1, the J gene TRBJ1-2; D uncertain. Germline values: CDR1 SQVTM, CDR2 ANQGSEA. The CDR3 length is 13 residues. V lost 2 bases to trimming and J lost 7 bases, with 14 bases between them. DNA of the CDR3: TGCAGCGTTGAACTAAGGCCCACTAGTGGCTACACCTTC. Its translation is CSVELRPTSGYTF.

The chain carries TRBV4-3 and TRBJ1-1; no reliable D call. V shed 0 bases and J shed 0 bases, with 11 bases lying between them. Germline lookup yields CDR1 LGHNA and CDR2 YSLEER. This CDR3 contains 16 residues. CDR3 coding DNA: TGCGCCAGCAGCCAAGATCTCCTAGTTATGAACACTGAAGCTTTCTTT. Amino acid sequence: CASSQDLLVMNTEAFF.

The chain combines TRBV15 with TRBJ1-5; D remains ambiguous. V lost 9 bases and J 0 bases, leaving 18 bases between the germline ends. The germline CDR1 and CDR2 sequences are LNHNV and YYDKDF (reference sequence). This CDR3 contains 16 residues. CDR3 amino acids: CATSTAGDNSNQPQHF. The CDR3 DNA follows: TGTGCCACTTCTACCGCAGGAGACAATAGCAATCAGCCCCAGCATTTT.

This rearrangement joins TRBV21-1 to TRBJ1-5; the table's D call, TRBD1, was not checked against the DNA. TRBV21-1 is marked as a pseudogene. There are 17 residues in the CDR3. CDR3 DNA sequence: TGTGCCAGCAGCAAAGAATTCAGCCCGAGGGGGAATCAGCCCCAGCATTTT. It is translated as CASSKEFSPRGNQPQHF.

The CDR3 bases are TGTGCCAGCAGCCAAATAAGCTCCTATAATTCACCCCTCCACTTT. This gives the protein CASSQISSYNSPLHF. This chain links TRBV14 with TRBJ1-6; no reliable D call. The CDR3 extends over 15 amino acids. V was clipped by 2 bases and J by 0 bases, with 5 bases between them. Germline-derived CDR1 and CDR2 are SGHDN and FVKESK. Filled out from reference TRBV14 and TRBJ1-6, the complete variable domain reads EAGVTQFPSHSVIEKGQTVTLRCDPISGHDNLYWYRRVMGKEIKFLLHFVKESKQDESGMPNNRFLAERTGGTYSTLKVQPAELEDSGVYFCASSQISSYNSPLHFGNGTRLTVT.

V and J are TRBV7-9 and TRBJ1-2; TRBD1 agrees at 8 bases. V shed 5 bases and J 8 bases; nucleotides not matched to a gene: 10. Germline-derived CDR1 and CDR2 are SEHNR and FQNEAQ (reference sequence). The CDR3 is 14 amino acids. DNA for the CDR3: TGTGCCAGCAGCCAAAGTACAGGGGGGAAAGGCTACACCTTC. Translating it yields CASSQSTGGKGYTF. The whole variable domain, filled in from reference TRBV7-9 and TRBJ1-2, reads DTGVSQNPRHKITKRGQNVTFRCDPISEHNRLYWYRQTLGQGPEFLTYFQNEAQLEKSRLLSDRFSAERPKGSFSTLEIQRTEQGDSAMYLCASSQSTGGKGYTFGSGTRLTVV.

The CDR3 DNA sequence: TGCGCCAGCAGCTTGGACTCAGGGGTCTACGAGCAGTACTTC. This gives the protein CASSLDSGVYEQYF. The chain combines TRBV5-1 with TRBJ2-7, with D possibly TRBD1 on 6 matching bases. The CDR3 runs 14 residues. CDR1 is SGHRS and CDR2 is YFSETQ in the germline V gene. V lost 0 bases, J lost 3 bases, and 10 bases lay in between.